This paragraph covers one T cell receptor (beta chain) sequence. The antigen is undetermined. Its ends do not fully match the called genes, so a read error is possible. The data were obtained in a study of T cells in Graves' hyperthyroidism and ophthalmopathy. General study findings and limits: Ophthalmopathy was distinguished from stable hyperthyroidism by 13 V-J signatures. Most clonotypes that expanded in the thyroid above 0.001 also showed up in blood.

This CDR3 contains 14 residues. Germline lookup yields CDR1 MNHEY and CDR2 SMNVEV (reference sequence). Amplified regions were TCR beta CDR3 sequences from RNA transcripts. The HTBI primer set was used in a first-round RT-PCR of the TCR CDR3. MiXCR, run by TCRdb on the multiplex PCR reads, gives a single entry per CDR3 protein. The sample carries about 250,000 distinct CDR3 sequences, approximately 20% recorded once. The sample comprised blood. This chain uses TRBV27 with TRBJ1-3, with D unclear. This receptor was identified in a man younger than 45 with Graves' ophthalmopathy. CDR3 in DNA: TGTGCCAACAGTTTTGTCTTGGCTGGAAACACCATATATTTT. This codes for CANSFVLAGNTIYF.